This is a list of T cell receptor beta chains from one sample in a study of memory CD4+ T cells and cytomegalovirus serostatus. TCRdb's table, derived via immunoSEQ multiplex PCR, lists solely in-frame clones and lacks some. The sample contains some 50,000 clones, around 76% of which appear only once. Material for sequencing was memory CD4+ T cells from blood. The receptors stem from an adult in good health and CMV-seronegative. The CDR3 runs from the conserved cysteine through the conserved F or W. The D gene is left open where the match is weak. Only part of the rows carry a size: once, few, many, or a class if the clone is expanded.

-	-	TRBV18	TRBJ1-1	CASSRGRGHLEAFF	TGTGCCAGCTCACGAGGTCGGGGGCACCTTGAAGCTTTCTTT
-	TRBD1	TRBV9	TRBJ1-5	CASSVVGQGSDSNQPQHF	TGTGCCAGCAGCGTAGTTGGACAGGGGTCGGATAGCAATCAGCCCCAGCATTTT
-	-	TRBV28	TRBJ2-5	CASRQGLETQYF	TGTGCCAGCAGGCAGGGTTTGGAGACCCAGTACTTC
-	-	TRBV5-4	TRBJ1-2	CASSGVGSYTF	TGTGCCAGCAGCGGGGTCGGAAGCTACACCTTC
-	-	TRBV28	TRBJ2-3	CASSPETDTQYF	TGTGCCAGCAGTCCTGAGACAGATACGCAGTATTTT
-	-	TRBV11-2	TRBJ1-1	CASSLHTGGNTEAFF	TGTGCCAGCAGCTTGCATACGGGGGGGAACACTGAAGCTTTCTTT
once	TRBD1	TRBV6-6	TRBJ1-1	CASSSAGGLGRGGAFF	TGTGCCAGCAGTTCCGCAGGGGGGCTGGGTAGAGGGGGAGCTTTCTTT
-	-	TRBV19	TRBJ2-7	CASSIYGSLGAYEQYF	TGTGCCAGTAGTATCTACGGCAGCCTGGGTGCCTACGAGCAGTACTTC
-	TRBD1	TRBV5-1	TRBJ2-1	CASSLARGQGAPSSYNEQFF	TGCGCCAGCAGCTTGGCGAGGGGACAGGGGGCCCCAAGCTCCTACAATGAGCAGTTCTTC
few	-	TRBV5-1	TRBJ1-1	CASSGASLRQNTEAFF	TGCGCCAGCAGCGGAGCATCGCTACGCCAAAACACTGAAGCTTTCTTT